What follows is one T cell receptor beta chain and its context. Its specificity is not known. Healthy Caucasians were all of the donors. Between the trimmed V and J ends, which lost 2 bases and 5 bases, there was a span of 25 bases. The germline gives CDR1 LGHNA, CDR2 YNFKEQ. The CDR3 spans 19 residues. Each CDR3 protein is one row after TCRdb ran MiXCR on the 5' RACE reads. This repertoire shows approximately 530,000 distinct CDR3 sequences, 20% to 25% found once; its top ten account for approximately 0.49%. These data are taken from a study of identical twins. Study-wide points: Twin sharing of out-of-frame TCR alpha was underestimated by models in monozygotic pairs.

This same sample was also taken into another study, of yellow fever vaccine responses in identical twins.

The sample consisted of CD4+ T cells sorted from blood. This TCR derives from a woman aged 18-29 years in good health. V usage is TRBV4-2 and J usage is TRBJ2-1; tentatively, D is TRBD1 or TRBD2 (5 bases each). CDR3 sequence (DNA): TGTGCCAGCAGCCAATCGATTTCCTCCGGGACGAGAACCAACAATGAGCAGTTCTTC. Translated, it gives CASSQSISSGTRTNNEQFF.